One sample yielded the 22 T cell receptor beta chains listed below, sequenced in a study of T-cell reconstitution after alpha-beta-depleted transplantation in children. A TCRbeta library incorporating unique molecular identifiers was prepared. One entry per CDR3 protein results from TCRdb running MiXCR on the PCR reads. This sample carries roughly 280,000 distinct CDR3 sequences, about 9.9% of them seen once, and the ten largest clones take roughly a quarter. Here the sequenced sample was peripheral blood, taken 180 days after TCRalphabeta/CD19-depleted stem cell transplant. The receptors come from a male patient aged 2 to 9 who had a stem cell transplant for chronic granulomatous disease, so the T cells may come from the graft donor.

This clonotype came up many times. This chain joins TRBV4-1 and TRBJ1-2; D possibly corresponds to TRBD1 (5 bases). V lost 2 bases, J lost 14 bases, and 15 bases lay in between. Germline V gene data show CDR1 as MGHRA and CDR2 as YSYEKL. This CDR3 has 12 amino acids. CDR3 residues: CASSQPSGTGTF. DNA of the CDR3: TGCGCCAGCAGCCAACCATCGGGGACCGGGACCTTC.

This clonotype was seen many times. The chain has TRBV5-5 and TRBJ2-7; perhaps D is TRBD1 or TRBD2 (6 bases each). The CDR3 has 14 residues. The ends were cut back, 4 bases at V and 4 bases at J, with 15 bases in the middle. Per the germline V gene, CDR1 is SGHKS and CDR2 is YYEKEE (reference sequence). CDR3 sequence reads: CASSRRDTAYEQYF. CDR3 DNA sequence: TGTGCCAGCAGCCGGCGGGACACAGCTTACGAGCAGTACTTC.

This clonotype was observed at least ten times. J is TRBJ2-2 and V is TRBV5-1; no firm D call. Germline V gene lookup returns CDR1 SGHRS and CDR2 YFSETQ. The CDR3 totals 14 residues. V gave up 4 bases and J gave up 5 bases, with 12 bases separating them. The CDR3 bases are TGCGCCAGCAGCAGAATATCCGGGACCGGGGAGCTGTTTTTT. It specifies CASSRISGTGELFF.

CDR3 DNA: TGTGCCAGTAGTATAGCAGAGGGACACTACAACTATGGCTACACCTTC. Protein sequence: CASSIAEGHYNYGYTF. This chain connects TRBV19 to TRBJ1-2; a weak D match, TRBD1 (6 bases). Trimming took 1 base from V and 2 from J, leaving 14 bases between them. This CDR3 comprises 16 residues. Germline CDR1 LNHDA, CDR2 SQIVND (reference sequence). The entire variable domain, with the rest obtained from reference TRBV19 and TRBJ1-2, is as follows: DGGITQSPKYLFRKEGQNVTLSCEQNLNHDAMYWYRQDPGQGLRLIYYSQIVNDFQKGDIAEGYSVSREKKESFPLTVTSAQKNPTAFYLCASSIAEGHYNYGYTFGSGTRLTVV.

This clonotype was seen many times. This rearrangement joins TRBV7-9 to TRBJ1-2, with a weak D call TRBD1 (6 bases). The germline V gene encodes CDR1 SEHNR and CDR2 FQNEAQ (reference sequence). The CDR3 covers 14 residues. V was clipped by 3 bases and J by 8 bases, with 16 bases between them. CDR3 sequence (DNA): TGTGCCAGCAGCTTGGGAGGGGGTTCTGAAGGCTACACCTTC. It encodes CASSLGGGSEGYTF.

Ten or more counts support this clonotype. The gene calls are TRBV3-1 and TRBJ2-4; D gene ambiguous. The CDR3 is made up of 15 amino acids. Germline lookup yields CDR1 LGHDT and CDR2 YNNKEL (reference sequence). The V end was cut by 3 bases, the J end by 3 bases, with 12 bases between. The CDR3 protein is CASSHKTGNKNIQYF. CDR3 bases: TGTGCCAGCAGCCACAAGACCGGAAACAAAAACATTCAGTACTTC.

The table lists this clonotype with a few counts. This sequence joins TRBV19 and TRBJ1-4; D is uncertain. Trimming cost V 3 bases and J 5 bases, with 10 bases left between them. Germline V lookup: CDR1 LNHDA, CDR2 SQIVND (reference sequence). The CDR3 extends over 14 amino acids. The CDR3 DNA follows: TGTGCCAGTAGTATTCGAACTAGGAATGAAAAACTGTTTTTT. Encoded protein: CASSIRTRNEKLFF.

This clonotype was counted ten times or more. V usage is TRBV20-1 and J usage is TRBJ1-2; TRBD1 is a possible D gene (5 bases). Germline CDR1 reads DFQATT; CDR2 reads SNEGSKA (reference sequence). The CDR3 covers 14 residues. Trimming took off 4 bases at V and 4 bases at J, with 16 bases between the two ends. CDR3 protein: CSANPGVGGYGYTF. Here the CDR3 DNA reads TGCAGTGCTAATCCGGGGGTAGGAGGCTATGGCTACACCTTC.

This clonotype was detected ten times or more. DNA for the CDR3: TGCGCCAGCAGCCATTGGTCGGGACACGTGGGCTACACCTTC. As protein: CASSHWSGHVGYTF. The V gene is TRBV4-1, the J gene TRBJ1-2, with D tentatively TRBD1 (6 bases). This CDR3 comprises 14 residues. Germline CDR1 is MGHRA and CDR2 is YSYEKL. The germline V and J ends were trimmed by 3 bases and 8 bases, with 16 bases remaining between them.

This clonotype was detected many times. This rearrangement joins TRBV20-1 to TRBJ2-3; 11 bases match TRBD2. The V gene's germline CDR1 is DFQATT and CDR2 SNEGSKA (reference sequence). This CDR3 has 18 amino acids. With 4 bases clipped from V and 4 bases from J, the junction kept 16 bases outside the gene matches. The CDR3 sequence is CSATQLAGGPYRPDTQYF. CDR3 coding DNA: TGCAGTGCTACCCAATTAGCGGGGGGGCCCTATAGGCCAGATACGCAGTATTTT.

The sample holds many counts of this clonotype. The CDR3, as DNA: TGTGCCAGCAGTTTAGAGGGAGGGCCTGCCTACGAGCAGTACTTC. This translates into CASSLEGGPAYEQYF. The J gene is TRBJ2-7, the V gene TRBV12-3 or TRBV12-4; TRBD2 matches 7 bases. Trimming removed 1 base from V and 2 bases from J; junction bases left unmatched: 5. This CDR3 is built from 15 residues.

The sample holds many counts of this clonotype. The chain joins TRBV29-1 to TRBJ2-3, with 9 bases identical to TRBD2. CDR1 SQVTM and CDR2 ANQGSEA come from the germline V gene. V dropped 4 bases and J dropped 2; count of bases not matched to a gene: 4. This CDR3 is built from 14 residues. Here the CDR3 reads CSVVAGAITDTQYF. The CDR3 region has the DNA TGCAGCGTTGTAGCGGGAGCCATCACAGATACGCAGTATTTT.

This chain joins TRBV4-1 and TRBJ1-6, with TRBD1 matching 9 bases. Germline V gives CDR1 MGHRA, CDR2 YSYEKL. V shed 4 bases and J 4 bases; nucleotides not matched to a gene: 8. CDR3 length: 17 amino acids. Written as DNA, the CDR3 is TGCGCCAGCAGCCCAATCCCGGGACAGGGTTATAATTCACCCCTCCACTTT. This translates into CASSPIPGQGYNSPLHF.

This clonotype was recorded at least ten times. The J gene is TRBJ2-7, the V gene TRBV7-2; D possibly corresponds to TRBD2 (6 bases). Germline-derived CDR1 and CDR2 are SGHTA and FQGNSA. The CDR3 runs to 15 residues. V was clipped by 1 base and J by 3 bases, with 13 bases between them. The CDR3 DNA is TGTGCCAGCAGCTTAGGGGGACTGGATGTCTACGAGCAGTACTTC. Amino acid sequence: CASSLGGLDVYEQYF.

This clonotype has a count of ten or more. V usage is TRBV5-1 and J usage is TRBJ1-5; D might be TRBD1 (6 bases). V was shortened by 0 bases and J by 7 bases, with 8 bases between the two germline ends. Germline V gives CDR1 SGHRS, CDR2 YFSETQ. The CDR3 spans 13 residues. CDR3 sequence reads: CASSLGQDQPQHF. The CDR3 nucleotides read TGCGCCAGCAGCTTGGGACAGGACCAGCCCCAGCATTTT.

Only a few counts were recorded for this clonotype. The chain links TRBV11-2 to TRBJ2-7; 7 bases map to TRBD1. The germline gives CDR1 SGHAT, CDR2 FQNNGV. After removal of 3 bases from V and 0 bases from J, the junction contained 8 bases not matched to a gene. CDR3 length equals 16 residues. CDR3 sequence: CASSFGIGTASYEQYF. DNA of the CDR3: TGTGCCAGCAGCTTTGGGATAGGGACAGCCTCCTACGAGCAGTACTTC.

In this sample, this clonotype turned up many times. The chain is built from TRBV6-1 and TRBJ2-3, with no clear D. The V and J ends lost 6 bases and 1 base respectively, with 11 bases between them. Germline CDR1 is MNHNS and CDR2 is SASEGT. The CDR3 runs to 14 residues. The CDR3 spells CASSPYLGTDTQYF. For the CDR3, the DNA is TGTGCCAGCAGCCCGTATTTGGGCACAGATACGCAGTATTTT.

This clonotype has a handful of counts. The chain couples TRBV7-9 to TRBJ2-7; 14 bases are shared with TRBD2. Germline V gene data show CDR1 as SEHNR and CDR2 as FQNEAQ (reference sequence). The length of the CDR3 is 16 residues. Trimming at V came to 5 bases and at J to 3 bases, leaving 6 bases not matched to a gene. CDR3 nucleotide sequence: TGTGCCAGCAGCGAAACCGGGACTAGCGGGAGCTACGAGCAGTACTTC. Its translation: CASSETGTSGSYEQYF.

The V gene is TRBV5-4, the J gene TRBJ2-7, with a weak D call TRBD1 (6 bases). The V gene lost 4 bases and the J gene lost 0 bases, with 11 bases spanning the gap. Germline CDR1 and CDR2: SGHNT and YYREEE (reference sequence). CDR3 length: 14 residues. DNA for the CDR3: TGTGCCAGCAGCGTGGACAGCTCCTCCTACGAGCAGTACTTC. It yields the protein CASSVDSSSYEQYF.

This clonotype was observed many times. No DNA is shown, since the ends of the CDR3 on it are uncertain; the CDR3 is the one TCRdb lists. The V gene is TRBV29-1, the J gene TRBJ1-2; the D segment call TRBD1 is taken from the table without a DNA check. CDR1 is SQVTM and CDR2 is ANQGSEA in the germline V gene. The CDR3 sequence runs 11 residues, both termini included. The CDR3 region is CSVRARDGYTF.

This clonotype was recorded many times. The V and J genes are TRBV11-2 and TRBJ2-1; unclear D gene. This CDR3 region has 16 residues. In germline, CDR1 is SGHAT, CDR2 FQNNGV. Between the trimmed V and J ends, which lost 5 bases and 3 bases, there was a span of 17 bases. CDR3 in amino acids: CASSPTYARDYNEQFF. CDR3 nucleotides: TGTGCCAGCAGCCCGACCTACGCTAGGGACTACAATGAGCAGTTCTTC.

This clonotype occurred many times. The chain recombines TRBV29-1 with TRBJ2-1; 11 bases fit TRBD1. This CDR3 has 15 residues. Germline CDR1 is SQVTM and CDR2 is ANQGSEA. The junction had 3 bases not matched to a gene; V was cut back by 4 bases and J by 1 base. CDR3 DNA sequence: TGCAGCGTTGTTTGGGACAGGGGGTCCTACAATGAGCAGTTCTTC. The encoded protein is CSVVWDRGSYNEQFF.